Included here is one TCR beta chain sequence, with context. Its antigen is not known. This specimen comes from a study of beta chain features in type 1 diabetes. The study's findings and limits: Reduced insertions and increased deletions marked VDJ junctions in type 1 diabetes patients. Within each of all four CD4+ subsets, Type 1 diabetes patients had TCRB CDR3s that were moderately but significantly shorter.

The ends lost 5 bases at V and 0 bases at J; junction bases unmatched: 11. Germline V lookup: CDR1 PRHDT, CDR2 FYEKMQ (reference sequence). This CDR3 is 17 amino acids long. Every bit of the isolated RNA underwent reverse transcription, so sequencing read expressed TCRB transcripts. Some clones are missing from TCRdb's copy, which holds only in-frame ones; the method was immunoSEQ multiplex PCR. Among 500,000 to 700,000 clones listed, about 14% were seen once. The V and J genes are TRBV13 and TRBJ2-3, with TRBD2 identical over 7 bases. The sample was naive CD4+ T cells from blood. The TCR sequence derives from a man younger than 30 in good health. The CDR3 DNA sequence: TGTGCCAGCAGCGAAAGCCGGGACTACCTTAGCACAGATACGCAGTATTTT. Translation gives CASSESRDYLSTDTQYF.